This entry concerns a single T cell receptor beta chain. A clone one base away is much larger, so this may be a read error. TCRdb itself ran the 5' RACE reads through MiXCR, one entry per CDR3 protein. The repertoire holds approximately 1.8 million distinct CDR3 sequences, with around 33% as singletons. This entry comes from a study of identical twins. Among all donors, each was a healthy Caucasian. CDR3 size: 14 residues. The J segment lost 3 bases and the V segment lost 0 bases, leaving 1 base of the junction unmatched. From germline, CDR1 is SEHNR and CDR2 FQNEAQ (reference sequence). This clonotype was obtained from a newborn girl in good health. This rearrangement joins TRBV7-9 to TRBJ2-7; 8 bases agree with TRBD1. Material: cord blood. The CDR3 loop reads CASSLATGVYEQYF. The CDR3 DNA reads TGTGCCAGCAGCTTAGCGACAGGGGTCTACGAGCAGTACTTC.